This TCR beta chain emerged from a study of shared T cell receptors in the human thymus. Profiled with immunoSEQ multiplex PCR; TCRdb holds only in-frame clones, not every one. The data hold around 340,000 clones, with around 95% observed a single time. The receptor was derived from a human donor. The sample taken for sequencing was thymocytes.

The CDR3 sequence is CASRNVPGSDTQYF. CDR3 nucleotide sequence: TGTGCCAGCCGAAACGTCCCAGGGAGCGATACGCAGTATTTT. The V call is TRBV27, the J call TRBJ2-3; perhaps D is TRBD1 or TRBD2 (5 bases each). This CDR3 is 14 amino acids long. Germline V gives CDR1 MNHEY, CDR2 SMNVEV (reference sequence). Between the trimmed V and J ends, which lost 8 bases and 6 bases, there was a span of 18 bases.